The T cell receptor beta chain described here comes from a study of shared clonotypes between healthy human individuals. Study-wide background: Three plates each covered CD4 naive and memory; CD8 naive two, CD8 memory one.

In the case of this clone: The antigen is undetermined.

Assay: immunoSEQ multiplex PCR; the TCRdb copy retains only in-frame clones and omits some. The top ten clones hold over 1.5% of a sample with under 850,000 clones, just under 75% of them seen once. Trimming took off 4 bases at V and 2 bases at J, with 14 bases between the two ends. The length of the CDR3 is 15 residues. Germline V gene lookup returns CDR1 SGHRS and CDR2 YFSETQ. Partitioning of CD4+ cells yielded a CD45RA+ naive subset and a CD45RA-negative memory subset. Study-level results: Researchers sampled blood only, noting tissue repertoires likely differ.

This TCR derives from a woman under 40 in good health. This chain links TRBV5-1 with TRBJ2-3; D is tentatively TRBD1 or TRBD2 (5 bases each). Sequencing was performed on memory CD4+ T cells sorted from blood. Subset noted: CD45RA-negative fraction. CDR3 residues: CASSTGTEYTDTQYF. CDR3 coding DNA: TGCGCCAGCAGCACCGGGACCGAATACACAGATACGCAGTATTTT.